These T cell receptor beta chains were read from a single sample in a study of cytomegalovirus exposure and HLA in healthy donors. Profiling relied on immunoSEQ multiplex PCR, and the TCRdb table lists in-frame clones only, not all of them. The data contain roughly 68,000 clones, roughly 95% of them singletons. Sequenced material: PBMCs. These receptors were taken from a woman aged 18-29 years in good health and CMV-seropositive. Each CDR3 is given with its conserved first and last residue. Each record gives: D gene, clone size, V gene, J gene, CDR3 protein, CDR3 DNA. D genes are given only for firm matches. A row's size may be missing; if present it is once, few, many or a size class.

d_gene: .; abundance: .; v_gene: TRBV11-2; j_gene: TRBJ1-5; CDR3aa: CASSLDGGFNQPQHF; CDR3nt: TGTGCCAGCAGCTTAGACGGGGGTTTCAATCAGCCCCAGCATTTT
d_gene: TRBD1; abundance: .; v_gene: TRBV4-3; j_gene: TRBJ1-5; CDR3aa: CASSQRQGGGNQPQHF; CDR3nt: TGCGCCAGCAGCCAGAGACAGGGAGGAGGCAATCAGCCCCAGCATTTT
d_gene: .; abundance: .; v_gene: TRBV28; j_gene: TRBJ2-7; CDR3aa: CASSLFAGAGEQYF; CDR3nt: TGTGCCAGCAGTTTATTCGCAGGGGCAGGAGAGCAGTACTTC
d_gene: TRBD1; abundance: .; v_gene: TRBV18; j_gene: TRBJ2-1; CDR3aa: CASSPPGQGNNEQFF; CDR3nt: TGTGCCAGCTCACCGCCGGGACAGGGTAACAATGAGCAGTTCTTC
d_gene: .; abundance: .; v_gene: TRBV4-3; j_gene: TRBJ1-2; CDR3aa: CASSQERDPSYGYTF; CDR3nt: TGCGCCAGCAGCCAAGAGAGAGATCCAAGTTATGGCTACACCTTC
d_gene: TRBD2; abundance: .; v_gene: TRBV5-1; j_gene: TRBJ2-1; CDR3aa: CASSLVAGTTYNEQFF; CDR3nt: TGCGCCAGCAGCTTGGTAGCGGGGACGACCTACAATGAGCAGTTCTTC
d_gene: TRBD2; abundance: .; v_gene: TRBV11-3; j_gene: TRBJ2-1; CDR3aa: CASSLNSRGGPYNEQFF; CDR3nt: TGTGCCAGCAGCTTAAATAGTCGGGGGGGACCCTACAATGAGCAGTTCTTC
d_gene: .; abundance: .; v_gene: TRBV5-5; j_gene: TRBJ2-7; CDR3aa: CASSLSGQGGYEQYF; CDR3nt: TGTGCCAGCAGCTTGTCAGGTCAGGGCGGCTACGAGCAGTACTTC
d_gene: .; abundance: .; v_gene: TRBV19; j_gene: TRBJ2-2; CDR3aa: CASSPHGIVSNTGELFF; CDR3nt: TGTGCCAGTAGTCCCCACGGGATAGTTTCGAACACCGGGGAGCTGTTTTTT
d_gene: TRBD2; abundance: .; v_gene: TRBV29-1; j_gene: TRBJ2-1; CDR3aa: CSVRGEGVDEQFF; CDR3nt: TGCAGCGTACGAGGGGAGGGCGTGGATGAGCAGTTCTTC
d_gene: TRBD1; abundance: .; v_gene: TRBV27; j_gene: TRBJ2-7; CDR3aa: CASSPMTGSYEQYF; CDR3nt: TGTGCCAGCAGTCCCATGACAGGGAGCTACGAGCAGTACTTC
d_gene: TRBD2; abundance: .; v_gene: TRBV30; j_gene: TRBJ2-7; CDR3aa: CAWSGGSGISHEQYF; CDR3nt: TGTGCCTGGAGCGGCGGTAGCGGGATTTCCCACGAGCAGTACTTC
d_gene: TRBD1; abundance: .; v_gene: TRBV9; j_gene: TRBJ2-7; CDR3aa: CASSILPGTATYEQYF; CDR3nt: TGTGCCAGCAGCATTCTACCCGGGACAGCAACCTACGAGCAGTACTTC
d_gene: .; abundance: .; v_gene: TRBV18; j_gene: TRBJ1-1; CDR3aa: CASSPQGQNTEAFF; CDR3nt: TGTGCCAGCTCACCTCAAGGACAGAACACTGAAGCTTTCTTT
d_gene: .; abundance: .; v_gene: TRBV5-1; j_gene: TRBJ2-5; CDR3aa: CASSTGPRDFQETQYF; CDR3nt: TGCGCCAGCAGCACCGGCCCCCGGGACTTTCAAGAGACCCAGTACTTC
d_gene: .; abundance: .; v_gene: TRBV6-4; j_gene: TRBJ2-3; CDR3aa: CASSGDSNTDTQYF; CDR3nt: TGTGCCAGCAGTGGGGACTCCAACACAGATACGCAGTATTTT
d_gene: .; abundance: .; v_gene: TRBV15; j_gene: TRBJ2-7; CDR3aa: CATSINTGSSYEQYF; CDR3nt: TGTGCCACCAGTATTAACACTGGGAGCTCCTACGAGCAGTACTTC
d_gene: TRBD1; abundance: .; v_gene: TRBV28; j_gene: TRBJ1-1; CDR3aa: CASSFELGQENTEAFF; CDR3nt: TGTGCCAGCAGTTTTGAGCTCGGACAGGAGAACACTGAAGCTTTCTTT
d_gene: .; abundance: .; v_gene: TRBV4-2; j_gene: TRBJ2-7; CDR3aa: CASSQGVGARNYEQYF; CDR3nt: TGTGCCAGCAGCCAAGGGGTGGGGGCCCGAAACTACGAGCAGTACTTC
d_gene: .; abundance: .; v_gene: TRBV28; j_gene: TRBJ2-5; CDR3aa: CASSSSGWEYQETQYF; CDR3nt: TGTGCCAGCAGTTCCTCGGGCTGGGAGTACCAAGAGACCCAGTACTTC
d_gene: TRBD2; abundance: .; v_gene: TRBV19; j_gene: TRBJ2-2; CDR3aa: CASSIPLAGGLKTGELFF; CDR3nt: TGTGCCAGTAGTATCCCTTTAGCGGGAGGGTTGAAAACCGGGGAGCTGTTTTTT
d_gene: TRBD2; abundance: once; v_gene: TRBV11-2; j_gene: TRBJ2-1; CDR3aa: CASSTGTSGRQYNEQFF; CDR3nt: TGTGCCAGCAGCACCGGGACTAGCGGGAGGCAGTACAATGAGCAGTTCTTC